The present entry profiles one T cell receptor (beta chain) with its context. The data belong to a study of blood T cell repertoires in COVID-19. Authors' methods: Nucleated cell number was recorded as an estimate derived from reference gene primer amplification. Method: immunoSEQ multiplex PCR; TCRdb's copy keeps in-frame clones and lacks some. V and J calls and clone size are copied from that table; D and trimming were computed from the DNA. The repertoire consists of 30,000 to 35,000 clones, with 70% to 90% occurring once and the leading ten covering 62%. Germline V lookup: CDR1 LGHNT, CDR2 FRNRAP. The CDR3 spans 14 residues. Trimming left V 2 bases short and J 8 bases short, with 13 bases between.

This receptor was taken from a man in his 70s with acute or convalescent COVID-19. The sample consisted of peripheral blood. This rearrangement joins TRBV12-5 to TRBJ2-4; D possibly corresponds to TRBD1 (6 bases). CDR3 DNA: TGTGCTAGTGGTTTGTCAGGGGATGCGGACATTCAGTACTTC. Translation: CASGLSGDADIQYF.